This T cell receptor beta chain was sequenced in a study of shared clonotypes between healthy human individuals. Background on the study: With ages of 18 to 49, the donors were two women and a few men.

The assay was immunoSEQ multiplex PCR, and TCRdb's table has in-frame clones only and misses some. In the table there are a few hundred thousand clones, 70% to 80% of which are singletons. Researchers drew on roughly 84 million PBMCs for genomic DNA from unsorted samples. Findings and caveats of the study: Exclusively blood specimens were collected; tissue repertoires likely differ. Represented diversity, genetic and exposure-history alike, was limited by few donors.

Per the germline V gene, CDR1 is SGHRS and CDR2 is YFSETQ. V was cut by 3 bases and J by 0 bases, with 6 bases left in between. This CDR3 spans 13 amino acids. Details on this clone: Its antigen is as yet unknown.

The chain has TRBV5-1 and TRBJ2-5, with no clear D. The clonotype comes from a woman aged 40 to 50 in good health. Some clones in this sample may be carry-over from other donors' samples. Sequencing was performed on PBMCs. The CDR3 DNA is TGCGCCAGCAGCTCTAAGAACCAAGAGACCCAGTACTTC. Translation gives CASSSKNQETQYF.